This T cell receptor (beta chain) was captured by sequencing in a study of CD8+ T cells in alopecia areata. As for the study in general: Tofacitinib ran 6 to 18 months, followed by 6 months off drug. Broader study findings: Clonality was higher in lesional than normal scalp, especially in alopecia totalis/universalis.

This clone was observed at least ten times. No antigen is known for it. The sample holds other DNA sequences that translate to the same CDR3. PBMCs were stained for CD3, CD4 and CD8, and CD4+ and CD8+ T cells were sorted. Reverse transcribed after extraction, RNA yielded cDNA as the sequencing template. The table came from immunoSEQ multiplex PCR; TCRdb's copy has only in-frame clones and leaves some out. The sample comprises tens of thousands of clones, approximately 61% of which are singletons, and approximately 17% rests with the top ten. The sequencing used CD8+ T cells sorted from blood, collected at week 0. The clonotype comes from a human donor with alopecia areata.

CDR3 region: CASSGTNTGELFF. CDR3 DNA sequence: TGTGCCAGCAGCGGCACAAACACCGGGGAGCTGTTTTTT. The genes are TRBV7-9 and TRBJ2-2; unclear D gene. V was clipped by 5 bases and J by 2 bases, with 6 bases between them. The CDR3 runs 13 residues. CDR1 SEHNR and CDR2 FQNEAQ come from the germline V gene (reference sequence).